The 23 T cell receptor beta chains in this list originate from one sample, sequenced in a study of blood T cell repertoires in COVID-19. Assay used: immunoSEQ multiplex PCR; TCRdb lists only in-frame clones, some missing. This sample has more than 65,000 clones; 70% to 90% occur once, and the top ten carry approximately 4.9%. Material for sequencing was peripheral blood. Every receptor here comes from an elderly woman with active or convalescent COVID-19.

V and J are TRBV7-2 and TRBJ1-2; TRBD1 matches at 7 bases. The CDR3 runs 12 residues. The V gene's germline CDR1 is SGHTA and CDR2 FQGNSA. Unmatched junction bases numbered 6, after V lost 6 bases and J lost 8 bases. In DNA form, the CDR3 reads TGTGCCAGCAGTTCGAGGGGGCGCGGCTACACCTTC. Translating it yields CASSSRGRGYTF.

This sequence joins TRBV6-2 or TRBV6-3 and TRBJ2-1; TRBD1 aligns across 8 bases. V gave up 6 bases and J gave up 0 bases; unmatched junction bases: 1. Germline CDR1 is MNHEY and CDR2 is SVGEGT. The CDR3 extends over 14 amino acids. The DNA of the CDR3 is TGTGCCAGCAGCACAGGGGGCTCCTACAATGAGCAGTTCTTC. Amino acids: CASSTGGSYNEQFF.

The chain carries TRBV12-3 or TRBV12-4 and TRBJ2-5, with 8 bases fitting TRBD1. This CDR3 contains 13 residues. V shed 4 bases, J shed 5 bases, and the junction held 3 bases outside the gene matches. As DNA, the CDR3 is TGTGCCAGCAGTTGGACAGGGAGGGAGACCCAGTACTTC. Translating gives CASSWTGRETQYF.

V usage is TRBV7-6 and J usage is TRBJ2-5; TRBD2 matches 12 bases. Germline values: CDR1 SGHVS, CDR2 FNYEAQ. Trimming at V came to 5 bases and at J to 2 bases, leaving 3 bases not matched to a gene. The CDR3 is made up of 15 amino acids. Here the CDR3 reads CASSRGTSGQETQYF. CDR3 sequence (DNA): TGTGCCAGCAGCCGCGGGACTAGCGGGCAAGAGACCCAGTACTTC.

V usage is TRBV18 and J usage is TRBJ2-5, with 7 bases fitting TRBD1. The CDR3 is 15 residues long. V shed 5 bases, J shed 2 bases, and the junction held 8 bases outside the gene matches. Germline CDR1 KGHSH, CDR2 LQKENI. The DNA for the CDR3 is TGTGCCAGCTCATTAGCCGGGACAGAACAAGAGACCCAGTACTTC. Its protein product is CASSLAGTEQETQYF.

The J gene is TRBJ1-5, the V gene TRBV18; 10 nucleotides line up with TRBD1. CDR3 size: 14 residues. Trimming cost V 6 bases and J 5 bases; bases outside gene matches: 4. Germline lookup yields CDR1 KGHSH and CDR2 LQKENI. Written as DNA, the CDR3 is TGTGCCAGCTCGCTCGGGACAGGGGATCAGCCCCAGCATTTT. The encoded protein is CASSLGTGDQPQHF.

The chain recombines TRBV7-2 with TRBJ2-2; D is possibly TRBD2 (6 bases). V dropped 3 bases and J dropped 2 bases, with 13 bases sitting between them. Per germline, CDR1 SGHTA and CDR2 FQGNSA. The CDR3 runs 16 residues. CDR3 in amino acids: CASSLFGDLNTGELFF. DNA of the CDR3: TGTGCCAGCAGCTTGTTTGGGGACTTAAACACCGGGGAGCTGTTTTTT.

The genes are TRBV6-6 and TRBJ1-2; D gene ambiguous. The V gene's germline CDR1 is MNHNY and CDR2 SVGAGI (reference sequence). This CDR3 contains 14 residues. V gave up 6 bases and J gave up 4 bases, with 15 bases separating them. CDR3 bases: TGTGCCAGCAGCCACGGGGAAGTTATCTATGGCTACACCTTC. This encodes CASSHGEVIYGYTF.

The CDR3 region is CASSLGFQTNSPLHF. The CDR3 DNA is TGTGCCAGCAGTCTGGGCTTTCAAACAAATTCACCCCTCCACTTT. The V gene is TRBV2, the J gene TRBJ1-6; D is undetermined. V gave up 5 bases and J gave up 7 bases, with 15 bases separating them. CDR1 is SNHLY and CDR2 is FYNNEI in the germline V gene. There are 15 residues in the CDR3.

Worth noting for this clone: Other DNA variants within this sample encode the same CDR3. The V gene is TRBV20-1, the J gene TRBJ2-7; TRBD2 is a possible D gene (6 bases). The CDR3 contains 13 residues. V lost 3 bases and J lost 3, with 12 bases in between. The germline CDR1 and CDR2 sequences are DFQATT and SNEGSKA (reference sequence). In nucleotides, the CDR3 is TGCAGTGCTAGTAGGAGGGCAGGCTACGAGCAGTACTTC. It translates to CSASRRAGYEQYF.

The V call is TRBV18, the J call TRBJ1-6; weak D call: TRBD1 (5 bases). CDR1 KGHSH and CDR2 LQKENI come from the germline V gene. CDR3 length: 15 residues. Trimming removed 6 bases at V and 6 bases at J, with 15 bases between. The CDR3 reads CASSPFETANSPLHF. The CDR3 region has the DNA TGTGCCAGCTCCCCCTTTGAGACAGCTAATTCACCCCTCCACTTT.

The CDR3 sequence: CASSLSGRYNEQFF. The CDR3 nucleotides read TGTGCCAGCAGCCTTAGCGGGAGATACAATGAGCAGTTCTTC. The chain recombines TRBV9 with TRBJ2-1; 9 bases are a match to TRBD2. Germline-derived CDR1 and CDR2 are SGDLS and YYNGEE. Unmatched junction bases numbered 3, after V lost 4 bases and J lost 4 bases. There are 14 residues in the CDR3.

In nucleotides, the CDR3 is TGCGCCAGCAGCCAAGATCTAGCGGGCACAGATACGCAGTATTTT. Its translation is CASSQDLAGTDTQYF. V gene TRBV4-1 combines with J gene TRBJ2-3, with TRBD2 matching over 7 bases. Germline CDR1 MGHRA, CDR2 YSYEKL. CDR3 size: 15 residues. Trimming removed 0 bases from V and 1 base from J; junction bases left unmatched: 1.

This clone was observed a handful of times. The CDR3 DNA is TGCGCCAGCAGCCACGCCGGGACAGGCGTGAACACTGAAGCTTTCTTT. This encodes CASSHAGTGVNTEAFF. The genes are TRBV4-3 and TRBJ1-1, with 8 bases fitting TRBD1. The CDR3 runs to 16 residues. Germline CDR1 reads LGHNA; CDR2 reads YSLEER. The V gene end was trimmed by 3 bases and the J gene end by 0 bases; junction bases not matched to a gene: 6.

The chain employs TRBV30 and TRBJ2-7, with a tentative D call TRBD1 (5 bases). The CDR3 runs 11 residues. Trimming shortened V by 5 bases and J by 5 bases, and 10 bases separated the two germline ends. Per the germline V gene, CDR1 is GTSNPN and CDR2 is SVGIG (reference sequence). CDR3 in amino acids: CAWGDRDEQYF. The DNA of the CDR3 is TGTGCCTGGGGAGACAGAGACGAGCAGTACTTC.

This clone occurred once. The V and J genes are TRBV18 and TRBJ1-6; 9 nucleotides agree with TRBD1. This CDR3 comprises 17 residues. Germline V CDR1 and CDR2: KGHSH, LQKENI. The V segment lost 4 bases and the J segment 2 bases; nucleotides outside the gene matches: 6. CDR3 sequence: CASSLQGAGTYNSPLHF. CDR3 DNA: TGTGCCAGCTCACTACAGGGGGCAGGGACCTATAATTCACCCCTCCACTTT.

This chain connects TRBV9 to TRBJ2-4; TRBD1 agrees at 7 bases. The V gene's germline CDR1 is SGDLS and CDR2 YYNGEE. This CDR3 contains 14 residues. Germline trimming cut 3 bases from V and 7 bases from J; bases unmatched to any gene: 7. In DNA form, the CDR3 reads TGTGCCAGCAGCGCATCACCGGGACAGAACATTCAGTACTTC. Protein sequence: CASSASPGQNIQYF.

The chain is built from TRBV30 and TRBJ1-4, with 9 bases identical to TRBD1. The CDR3 is 16 amino acids. Germline V gene lookup returns CDR1 GTSNPN and CDR2 SVGIG (reference sequence). With V trimmed by 3 bases and J by 7 bases, 12 bases remained unmatched. The CDR3 nucleotides are TGTGCCTGGAGCCCCAAAGGGGGACAGGGAGTTGAAAAACTGTTTTTT. The encoded protein is CAWSPKGGQGVEKLFF.

The chain employs TRBV25-1 and TRBJ2-3; the match to TRBD1 covers 8 bases. J was trimmed by 2 bases and V by 5 bases; bases with no gene match: 6. Germline-derived CDR1 and CDR2 are MGHDK and SYGVNS. There are 15 residues in the CDR3. For the CDR3, the DNA is TGTGCCAGCAGTCCGGGACAGGTCTTCACAGATACGCAGTATTTT. Amino acids: CASSPGQVFTDTQYF.

The sample holds one count of this clone. The chain employs TRBV7-8 and TRBJ2-1; 10 nucleotides align to TRBD2. Germline assignment: CDR1 SGHVS and CDR2 FQNEAQ. The CDR3 runs to 16 residues. The ends lost 5 bases at V and 5 bases at J; junction bases unmatched: 9. The CDR3, as DNA: TGTGCCAGCAGCCACCGGACTAGCGGCGAACACAATGAGCAGTTCTTC. Amino acids: CASSHRTSGEHNEQFF.

The chain has TRBV6-5 and TRBJ1-1; D may be TRBD1 (6 bases). V was trimmed by 1 base and J by 3 bases, leaving 9 bases between them. Germline CDR1 and CDR2: MNHEY and SVGAGI. The CDR3 consists of 14 residues. CDR3 sequence (DNA): TGTGCCAGCAGTTACTTAGGGGGGGACACTGAAGCTTTCTTT. As protein: CASSYLGGDTEAFF.

This chain uses TRBV5-6 with TRBJ2-2; 9 nucleotides match TRBD2. The germline CDR1 and CDR2 sequences are SGHDT and YYEEEE. The CDR3 covers 15 residues. V shed 5 bases and J 6 bases; nucleotides not matched to a gene: 8. For the CDR3, the DNA is TGTGCCAGCAGGGGGACCGGGACTAGCCCCGGGGAGCTGTTTTTT. Its protein is CASRGTGTSPGELFF.

J is TRBJ2-1 and V is TRBV7-8; perhaps TRBD2 as D (6 bases). The CDR3 runs 14 residues. Germline values: CDR1 SGHVS, CDR2 FQNEAQ. V was shortened by 3 bases and J by 7 bases, with 13 bases between the two germline ends. For the CDR3, the DNA is TGTGCCAGCAGCTTGCCGGGAGCGAGGAATGAGCAGTTCTTC. This translates into CASSLPGARNEQFF. The full variable domain, in which reference TRBV7-8 and TRBJ2-1 provide the parts outside the CDR3, is GAGVSQSPRYKVAKRGQDVALRCDPISGHVSLFWYQQALGQGPEFLTYFQNEAQLDKSGLPSDRFFAERPEGSVSTLKIQRTQQEDSAVYLCASSLPGARNEQFFGPGTRLTVL.